Listed below are T cell receptor beta chains from one sample, sequenced in a study of T cells in Graves' hyperthyroidism and ophthalmopathy. One entry per CDR3 protein results from TCRdb running MiXCR on the multiplex PCR reads. This sample has around 190,000 distinct CDR3 sequences; about a sixth occur once, and the top ten carry roughly 55%. Sequenced: blood. These receptors all come from a woman aged 50 to 60 with Graves' hyperthyroidism. The conserved cysteine and the conserved F or W are not part of the CDR3 here.

v_call: TRBV5-5
j_call: TRBJ1-2
cdr3_aa: ASSLIEANYGYT

v_call: TRBV2
j_call: TRBJ2-1
cdr3_aa: ASSQREPGLLYNEQF

v_call: TRBV18
j_call: TRBJ2-1
cdr3_aa: ASSKIDEQF

v_call: TRBV29-1
j_call: TRBJ2-3
cdr3_aa: SVDPGTDTQY

v_call: TRBV19
j_call: TRBJ1-5
cdr3_aa: ASSMSRHENQPQH

v_call: TRBV27
j_call: TRBJ2-7
cdr3_aa: ASSLPPARGRHEQY

v_call: TRBV27
j_call: TRBJ2-1
cdr3_aa: ASRPGGSGTGFVDEQF

v_call: TRBV6-1
j_call: TRBJ1-3
cdr3_aa: ASSESAPGDTIY

v_call: TRBV7-2
j_call: TRBJ2-7
cdr3_aa: ASSLNLYSYEQY

v_call: TRBV28
j_call: TRBJ2-4
cdr3_aa: ASSPNRLLAKNIQY

v_call: TRBV6-1
j_call: TRBJ2-1
cdr3_aa: ASRIGTASSYNEQF

v_call: TRBV30
j_call: TRBJ2-1
cdr3_aa: AWNRGFNNEQF

v_call: TRBV4-1
j_call: TRBJ1-3
cdr3_aa: ASSQGPQGGANTIY

v_call: TRBV19
j_call: TRBJ2-3
cdr3_aa: ASSIEGPGDTQY

v_call: TRBV9
j_call: TRBJ2-3
cdr3_aa: ASSPRDWSVTDTQY

v_call: TRBV30
j_call: TRBJ2-3
cdr3_aa: AWSEGSGGSDTQY

v_call: TRBV6-1
j_call: TRBJ1-2
cdr3_aa: ASSRKGQGKIYGYT

v_call: TRBV11-3
j_call: TRBJ2-2
cdr3_aa: ASREGFAGELF

v_call: TRBV12-3/TRBV12-4
j_call: TRBJ2-2
cdr3_aa: ASSLAISPNTGELF

v_call: TRBV27
j_call: TRBJ1-1
cdr3_aa: ASSFPGQGEAF

v_call: TRBV10-1
j_call: TRBJ2-2
cdr3_aa: ANSQTLRGGELF

v_call: TRBV5-1
j_call: TRBJ2-5
cdr3_aa: ASSLGQTGGIPSETQY

v_call: TRBV5-8
j_call: TRBJ1-2
cdr3_aa: ASSLSHYRTEANYGYT

v_call: TRBV19
j_call: TRBJ1-2
cdr3_aa: ASSPSTGVNYGYT

v_call: TRBV20-1
j_call: TRBJ1-1
cdr3_aa: SAQYREANTEAF

v_call: TRBV11-2
j_call: TRBJ1-2
cdr3_aa: ASSLGRLGRVYGYT

v_call: TRBV7-3
j_call: TRBJ2-6
cdr3_aa: ASSPTGRSSGANVLT

v_call: TRBV13
j_call: TRBJ1-2
cdr3_aa: ASSLGGQGLPRYT

v_call: TRBV24-1
j_call: TRBJ2-5
cdr3_aa: ATSDFKFGRESWGTQY

v_call: TRBV27
j_call: TRBJ1-4
cdr3_aa: ASSRRTGGSGGKLF

v_call: TRBV20-1
j_call: TRBJ1-1
cdr3_aa: SAGQGGRNTEAF

v_call: TRBV9
j_call: TRBJ1-6
cdr3_aa: ASSVSIGNSPLH

v_call: TRBV11-3
j_call: TRBJ2-1
cdr3_aa: ASSLGTGGPYNEQF

v_call: TRBV11-2
j_call: TRBJ1-1
cdr3_aa: ASNTWLAQGNTEAF

v_call: TRBV28
j_call: TRBJ2-3
cdr3_aa: ASSSLGLPEGTDTQY

v_call: TRBV28
j_call: TRBJ2-5
cdr3_aa: ASSTGTRPQETQY

v_call: TRBV28
j_call: TRBJ2-4
cdr3_aa: ASSLSGTSGSLAKNIQY

v_call: TRBV7-8
j_call: TRBJ2-7
cdr3_aa: ASSQGRDYEQY

v_call: TRBV30
j_call: TRBJ2-1
cdr3_aa: AWSVRREENEQF

v_call: TRBV11-2
j_call: TRBJ2-3
cdr3_aa: ASSLEAGVVDTQY

v_call: TRBV9
j_call: TRBJ2-7
cdr3_aa: ASSPATGNEQY